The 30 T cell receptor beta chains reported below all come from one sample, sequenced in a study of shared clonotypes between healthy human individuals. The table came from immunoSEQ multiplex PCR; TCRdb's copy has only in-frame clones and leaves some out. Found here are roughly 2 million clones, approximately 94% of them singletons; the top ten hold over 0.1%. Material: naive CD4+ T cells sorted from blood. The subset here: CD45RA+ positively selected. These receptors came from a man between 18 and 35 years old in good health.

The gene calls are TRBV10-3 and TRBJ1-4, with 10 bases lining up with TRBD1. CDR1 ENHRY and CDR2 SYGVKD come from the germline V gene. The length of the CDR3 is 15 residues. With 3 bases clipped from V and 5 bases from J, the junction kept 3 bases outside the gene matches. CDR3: CAISDPGQGNEKLFF. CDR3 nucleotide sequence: TGTGCCATCAGTGATCCGGGACAGGGGAATGAAAAACTGTTTTTT.

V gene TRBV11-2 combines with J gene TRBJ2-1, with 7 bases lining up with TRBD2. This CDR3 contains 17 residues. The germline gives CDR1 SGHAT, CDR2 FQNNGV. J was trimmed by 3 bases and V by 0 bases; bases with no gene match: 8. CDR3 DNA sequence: TGTGCCAGCAGCTTAGATCGGAGTAGCGGGCTCTACAATGAGCAGTTCTTC. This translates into CASSLDRSSGLYNEQFF.

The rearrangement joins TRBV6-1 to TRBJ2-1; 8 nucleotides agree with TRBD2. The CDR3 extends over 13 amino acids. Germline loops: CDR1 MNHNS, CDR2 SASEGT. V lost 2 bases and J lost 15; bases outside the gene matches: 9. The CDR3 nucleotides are TGTGCCAGCAGTGAATTCGGGGGGGCCTCGGGGTTCTTC. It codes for CASSEFGGASGFF.

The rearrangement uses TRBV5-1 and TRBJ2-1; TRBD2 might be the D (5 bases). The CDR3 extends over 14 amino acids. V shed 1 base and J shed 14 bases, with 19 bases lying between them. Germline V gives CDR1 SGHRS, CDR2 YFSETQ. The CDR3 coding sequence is TGCGCCAGCAGCTTGTACGTTTCGGATTACGGGAAGTTCTTC. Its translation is CASSLYVSDYGKFF. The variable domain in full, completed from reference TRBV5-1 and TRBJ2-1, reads KAGVTQTPRYLIKTRGQQVTLSCSPISGHRSVSWYQQTPGQGLQFLFEYFSETQRNKGNFPGRFSGRQFSNSRSEMNVSTLELGDSALYLCASSLYVSDYGKFFGPGTRLTVL.

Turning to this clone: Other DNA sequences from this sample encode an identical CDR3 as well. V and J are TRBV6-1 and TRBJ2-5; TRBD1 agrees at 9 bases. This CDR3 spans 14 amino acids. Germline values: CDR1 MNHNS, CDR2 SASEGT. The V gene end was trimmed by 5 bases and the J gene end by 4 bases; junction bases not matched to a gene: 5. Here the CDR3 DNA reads TGTGCCAGCAGTACCGGACAGGGGAGAGAGACCCAGTACTTC. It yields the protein CASSTGQGRETQYF.

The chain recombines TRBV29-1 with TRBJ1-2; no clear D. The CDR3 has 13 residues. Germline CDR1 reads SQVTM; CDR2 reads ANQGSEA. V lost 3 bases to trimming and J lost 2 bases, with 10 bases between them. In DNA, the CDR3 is TGCAGCGTTGATGATTCGGTAAACTATGGCTACACCTTC. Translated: CSVDDSVNYGYTF.

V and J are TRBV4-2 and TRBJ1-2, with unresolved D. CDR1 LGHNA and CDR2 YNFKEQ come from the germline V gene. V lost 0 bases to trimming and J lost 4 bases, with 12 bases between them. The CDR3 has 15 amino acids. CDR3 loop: CASSQDTAAPYGYTF. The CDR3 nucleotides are TGTGCCAGCAGCCAAGATACAGCGGCCCCCTATGGCTACACCTTC.

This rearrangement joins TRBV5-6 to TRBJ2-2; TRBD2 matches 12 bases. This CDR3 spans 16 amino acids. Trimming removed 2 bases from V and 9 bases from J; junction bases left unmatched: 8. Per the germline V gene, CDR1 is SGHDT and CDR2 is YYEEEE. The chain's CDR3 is CASSLWTSGAKRELFF. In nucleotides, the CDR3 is TGTGCCAGCAGCTTATGGACTAGCGGGGCCAAGCGGGAGCTGTTTTTT.

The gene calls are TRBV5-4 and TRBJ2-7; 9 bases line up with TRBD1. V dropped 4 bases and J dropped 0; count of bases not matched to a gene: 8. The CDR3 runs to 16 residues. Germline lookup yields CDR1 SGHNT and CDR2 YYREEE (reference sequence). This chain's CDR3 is CASSGGTGTYSYEQYF. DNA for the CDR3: TGTGCCAGCAGCGGTGGGACAGGGACTTACTCCTACGAGCAGTACTTC.

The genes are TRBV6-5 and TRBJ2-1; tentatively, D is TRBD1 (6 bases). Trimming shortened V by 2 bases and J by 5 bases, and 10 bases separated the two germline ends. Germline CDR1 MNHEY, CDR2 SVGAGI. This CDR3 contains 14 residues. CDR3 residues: CASSYGQGNNEQFF. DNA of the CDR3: TGTGCCAGCAGTTACGGGCAGGGGAACAATGAGCAGTTCTTC.

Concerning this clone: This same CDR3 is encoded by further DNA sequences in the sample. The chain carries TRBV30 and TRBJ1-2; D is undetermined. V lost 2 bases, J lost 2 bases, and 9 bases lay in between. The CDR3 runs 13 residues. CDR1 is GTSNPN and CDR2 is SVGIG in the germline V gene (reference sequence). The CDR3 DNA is TGTGCCTGGAGTCCAACCCAAAACTATGGCTACACCTTC. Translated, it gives CAWSPTQNYGYTF. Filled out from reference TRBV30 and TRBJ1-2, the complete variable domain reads SQTIHQWPATLVQPVGSPLSLECTVEGTSNPNLYWYRQAAGRGLQLLFYSVGIGQISSEVPQNLSASRPQDRQFILSSKKLLLSDSGFYLCAWSPTQNYGYTFGSGTRLTVV.

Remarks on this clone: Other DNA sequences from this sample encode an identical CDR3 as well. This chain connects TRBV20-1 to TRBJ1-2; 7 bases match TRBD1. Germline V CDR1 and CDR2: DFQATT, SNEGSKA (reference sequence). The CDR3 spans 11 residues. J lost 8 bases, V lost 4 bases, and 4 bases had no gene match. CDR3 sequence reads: CSANRGGGYTF. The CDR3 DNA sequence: TGCAGTGCTAACAGGGGAGGAGGCTACACCTTC.

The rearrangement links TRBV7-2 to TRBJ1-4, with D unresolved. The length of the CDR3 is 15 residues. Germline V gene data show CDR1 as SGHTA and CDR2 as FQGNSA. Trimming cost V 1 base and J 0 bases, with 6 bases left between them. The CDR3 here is CASSLVVATNEKLFF. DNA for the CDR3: TGTGCCAGCAGCTTAGTAGTGGCAACTAATGAAAAACTGTTTTTT.

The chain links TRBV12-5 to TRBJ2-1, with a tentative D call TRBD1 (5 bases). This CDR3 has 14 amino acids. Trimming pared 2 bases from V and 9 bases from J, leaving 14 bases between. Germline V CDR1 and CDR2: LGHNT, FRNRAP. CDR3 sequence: CASGLTFEDTEQFF. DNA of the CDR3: TGTGCTAGTGGTTTGACATTCGAGGACACTGAGCAGTTCTTC.

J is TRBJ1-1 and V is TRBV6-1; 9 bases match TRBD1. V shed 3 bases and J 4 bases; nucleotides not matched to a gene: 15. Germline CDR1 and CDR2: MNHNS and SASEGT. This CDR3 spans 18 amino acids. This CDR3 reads CASSDPRQGVRRPTEAFF. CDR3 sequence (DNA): TGTGCCAGCAGTGACCCCCGACAGGGGGTTAGAAGGCCCACTGAAGCTTTCTTT.

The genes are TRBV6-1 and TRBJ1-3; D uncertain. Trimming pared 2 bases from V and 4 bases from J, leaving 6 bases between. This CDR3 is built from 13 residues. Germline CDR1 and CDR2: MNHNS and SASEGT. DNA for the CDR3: TGTGCCAGCAGTGAAACGCAGGGAAACACCATATATTTT. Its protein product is CASSETQGNTIYF.

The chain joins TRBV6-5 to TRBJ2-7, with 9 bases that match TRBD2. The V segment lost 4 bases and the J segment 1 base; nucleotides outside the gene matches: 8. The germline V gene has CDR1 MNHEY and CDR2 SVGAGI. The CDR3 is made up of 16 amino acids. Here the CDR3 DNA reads TGTGCCAGCAGTTTAAATGAACTAGCGGGTTCCTACGAGCAGTACTTC. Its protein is CASSLNELAGSYEQYF.

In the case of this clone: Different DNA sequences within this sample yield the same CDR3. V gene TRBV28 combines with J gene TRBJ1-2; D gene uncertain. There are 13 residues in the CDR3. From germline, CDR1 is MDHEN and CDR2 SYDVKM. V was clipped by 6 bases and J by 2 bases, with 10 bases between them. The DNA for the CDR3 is TGTGCCAGCAGCCTCCGGGAAAACTATGGCTACACCTTC. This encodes CASSLRENYGYTF.

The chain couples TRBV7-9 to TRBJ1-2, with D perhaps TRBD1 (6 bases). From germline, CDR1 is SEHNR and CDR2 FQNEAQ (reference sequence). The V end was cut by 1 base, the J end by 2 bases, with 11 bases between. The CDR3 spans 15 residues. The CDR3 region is CASSLEQGANYGYTF. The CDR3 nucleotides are TGTGCCAGCAGCTTAGAACAGGGCGCGAACTATGGCTACACCTTC.

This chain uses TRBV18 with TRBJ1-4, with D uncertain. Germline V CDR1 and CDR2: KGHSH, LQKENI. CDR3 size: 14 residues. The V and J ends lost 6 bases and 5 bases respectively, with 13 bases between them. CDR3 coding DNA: TGTGCCAGCTCCAAAGACACAATGAATGAAAAACTGTTTTTT. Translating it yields CASSKDTMNEKLFF.

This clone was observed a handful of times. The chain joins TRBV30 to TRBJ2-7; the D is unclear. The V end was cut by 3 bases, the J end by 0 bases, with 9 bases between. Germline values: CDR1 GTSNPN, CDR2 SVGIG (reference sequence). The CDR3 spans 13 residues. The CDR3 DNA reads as TGTGCCTGGAGCTTGGATCGCTCCTACGAGCAGTACTTC. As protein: CAWSLDRSYEQYF.

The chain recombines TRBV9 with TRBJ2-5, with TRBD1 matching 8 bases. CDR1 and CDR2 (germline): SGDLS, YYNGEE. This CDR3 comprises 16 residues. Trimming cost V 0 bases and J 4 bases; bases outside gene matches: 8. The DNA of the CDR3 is TGTGCCAGCAGCGTAGGTTCAGGGGGCCTCGGAGAGACCCAGTACTTC. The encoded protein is CASSVGSGGLGETQYF.

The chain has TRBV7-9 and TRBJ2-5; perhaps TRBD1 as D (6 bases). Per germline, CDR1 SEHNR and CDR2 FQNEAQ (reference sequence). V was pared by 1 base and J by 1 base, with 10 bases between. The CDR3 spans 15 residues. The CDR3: CASSLGQDVQETQYF. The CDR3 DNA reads TGTGCCAGCAGCTTAGGACAGGACGTCCAAGAGACCCAGTACTTC.

This CDR3 reads CASSLRDRGPYEQYF. In DNA form, the CDR3 reads TGTGCCAGCAGCTTACGGGACAGGGGGCCCTACGAGCAGTACTTC. The chain joins TRBV7-8 to TRBJ2-7; TRBD1 matches 12 bases. CDR1 and CDR2 (germline): SGHVS, FQNEAQ. The CDR3 totals 15 residues. J lost 2 bases, V lost 2 bases, and 1 base had no gene match.

The CDR3 DNA sequence: TGCGCCAGCAGCGCCGGGACTAGCGGAGCCCAAGAGACCCAGTACTTC. Its translation: CASSAGTSGAQETQYF. V is TRBV5-1 and J is TRBJ2-5; 11 bases fit TRBD2. CDR1 is SGHRS, CDR2 YFSETQ, per germline. The CDR3 length is 16 residues. The ends lost 4 bases at V and 1 base at J; junction bases unmatched: 6.

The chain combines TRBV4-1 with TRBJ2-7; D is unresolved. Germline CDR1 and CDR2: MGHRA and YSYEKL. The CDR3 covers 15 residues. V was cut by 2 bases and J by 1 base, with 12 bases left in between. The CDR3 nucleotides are TGCGCCAGCAGCCAAACCCCAGCAAGGTCCTACGAGCAGTACTTC. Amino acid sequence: CASSQTPARSYEQYF.

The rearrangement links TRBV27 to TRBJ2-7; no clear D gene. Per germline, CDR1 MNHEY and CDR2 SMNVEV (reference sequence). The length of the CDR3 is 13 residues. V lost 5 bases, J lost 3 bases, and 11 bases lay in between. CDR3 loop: CASSPRQNYEQYF. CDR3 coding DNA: TGTGCCAGCAGTCCAAGACAAAACTACGAGCAGTACTTC.

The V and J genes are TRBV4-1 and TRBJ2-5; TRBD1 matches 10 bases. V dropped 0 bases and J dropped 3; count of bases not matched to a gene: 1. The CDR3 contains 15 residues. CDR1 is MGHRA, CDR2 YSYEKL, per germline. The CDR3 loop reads CASSQEGTGEETQYF. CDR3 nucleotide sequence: TGCGCCAGCAGCCAAGAGGGGACAGGGGAAGAGACCCAGTACTTC.

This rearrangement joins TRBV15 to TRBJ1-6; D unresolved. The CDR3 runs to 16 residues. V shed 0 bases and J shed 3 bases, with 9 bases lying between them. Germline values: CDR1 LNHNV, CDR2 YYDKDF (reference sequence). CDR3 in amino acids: CATSREARNYNSPLHF. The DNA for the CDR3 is TGTGCCACCAGCAGAGAGGCTAGAAACTATAATTCACCCCTCCACTTT.

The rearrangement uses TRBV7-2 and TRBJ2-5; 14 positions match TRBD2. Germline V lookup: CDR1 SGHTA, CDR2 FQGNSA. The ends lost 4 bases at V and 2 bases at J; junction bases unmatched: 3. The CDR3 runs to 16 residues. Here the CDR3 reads CASSSRLAGGQETQYF. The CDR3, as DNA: TGTGCCAGCAGCTCGAGACTAGCGGGGGGGCAAGAGACCCAGTACTTC.